A selection of T cell receptor beta chains follows, all from one sample in a study of response to subunit inactivated influenza vaccine. MiXCR, applied by TCRdb to the RT-PCR reads, yields one record per CDR3 protein. The table has around 600,000 distinct CDR3 sequences, 11% seen once; the top ten hold 9.5% to 12%. This sample also appeared in a second study, on T cells expressing NK-cell markers.

This specimen consisted of PBMCs from blood, obtained on the day of vaccination. These receptors originate from a man aged 50-59 years who received an inactivated influenza vaccine. The CDR3 runs from the conserved cysteine through the conserved F or W. A D gene is named only where the DNA matches it firmly. The size of a clone is reported for some rows only, either as once, few or many, or as a class for expanded clones.

clone_size	j_call	d_call	v_call	cdr3_aa	cdr3_nt
few	TRBJ2-1	TRBD2	TRBV7-6	CASSSIAGISYNEQFF	TGTGCCAGCAGCTCCATAGCGGGGATATCCTACAATGAGCAGTTCTTC
-	TRBJ1-5	-	TRBV20-1	CSARDGHQPQHF	TGCAGTGCTAGGGACGGACATCAGCCCCAGCATTTT
few	TRBJ1-1	-	TRBV29-1	CSVARNWNTEAFF	TGCAGCGTTGCTAGGAATTGGAACACTGAAGCTTTCTTT
-	TRBJ2-1	-	TRBV12-3/TRBV12-4	CASSLSDWNNEQFF	TGTGCCAGCAGCCTCTCGGACTGGAACAATGAGCAGTTCTTC
-	TRBJ2-1	TRBD2	TRBV2	CASRKLAGGGNEQFF	TGTGCCAGCAGAAAACTAGCGGGAGGCGGGAATGAGCAGTTCTTC
-	TRBJ2-1	-	TRBV6-1	CASTRVGNEQFF	TGTGCCAGCACCCGAGTCGGGAATGAGCAGTTCTTC
-	TRBJ2-7	TRBD1	TRBV6-5	CASSYGAQGTPYEQYF	TGTGCCAGCAGTTACGGTGCACAGGGGACCCCCTACGAGCAGTACTTC
-	TRBJ1-2	-	TRBV28	CASSLGQGFANYGYTF	TGTGCCAGCAGTTTAGGTCAGGGGTTCGCTAACTATGGCTACACCTTC
few	TRBJ2-5	TRBD2	TRBV9	CASSAASGRETQYF	TGTGCCAGCAGCGCGGCTAGCGGGAGGGAGACCCAGTACTTC
many	TRBJ1-2	-	TRBV7-9	CASSLDSYGYTF	TGTGCCAGCAGCTTAGACAGCTATGGCTACACCTTC
many	TRBJ2-1	TRBD1	TRBV20-1	CSATGTGGTRTQFF	TGCAGTGCCACCGGGACAGGTGGGACAAGGACGCAGTTCTTC
-	TRBJ2-7	TRBD2	TRBV4-3	CASSRLAGNSYEQYF	TGCGCCAGCAGCCGACTAGCGGGGAACTCCTACGAGCAGTACTTC
few	TRBJ2-7	TRBD2	TRBV3-1	CASSQTSPLAGVNGYEQYF	TGTGCCAGCAGCCAGACAAGCCCACTAGCGGGAGTTAATGGCTACGAGCAGTACTTC
-	TRBJ2-4	-	TRBV7-9	CASTTAGPINIQYF	TGTGCCAGCACCACCGCGGGACCGATAAACATTCAGTACTTC
many	TRBJ2-3	-	TRBV7-9	CASSTHTDTQYF	TGTGCCAGCAGCACTCACACAGATACGCAGTATTTT
few	TRBJ2-7	-	TRBV10-3	CAISLDGYEQYF	TGTGCCATCAGCCTGGACGGCTACGAGCAGTACTTC
-	TRBJ2-5	TRBD2	TRBV6-5	CASSGTSGPQYF	TGTGCCAGCAGTGGGACTAGCGGGCCCCAGTACTTC
-	TRBJ2-7	-	TRBV10-3	CAISLVGAYEQYF	TGTGCCATCAGTTTGGTCGGGGCTTACGAGCAGTACTTC
few	TRBJ2-7	TRBD1	TRBV7-9	CASSMTGTYEQYF	TGTGCCAGCAGCATGACAGGGACCTACGAGCAGTACTTC
few	TRBJ1-6	-	TRBV5-1	CASSSVGRDNSPLHF	TGCGCCAGCAGCTCCGTCGGACGGGATAATTCACCCCTCCACTTT
few	TRBJ2-2	TRBD1	TRBV2	CASSLTGRTGELFF	TGTGCCAGCAGTTTGACAGGGAGAACCGGGGAGCTGTTTTTT
-	TRBJ1-3	TRBD1	TRBV6-1	CASRPQGMSGNTIYF	TGTGCCAGCAGGCCACAGGGGATGTCTGGAAACACCATATATTTT
many	TRBJ2-3	-	TRBV7-2	CASSFARGDTQYF	TGTGCCAGCAGCTTCGCCCGGGGAGATACGCAGTATTTT
-	TRBJ2-7	-	TRBV28	CASNEGAYEQYF	TGTGCCAGCAACGAGGGGGCCTACGAGCAGTACTTC
many	TRBJ2-1	TRBD2	TRBV27	CASSLAGGPGEQFF	TGTGCCAGCAGTTTAGCGGGGGGGCCGGGTGAGCAGTTCTTC
-	TRBJ2-5	TRBD2	TRBV7-6	CASSSSGGRVETQYF	TGTGCCAGCAGCTCTAGTGGCGGGAGAGTAGAGACCCAGTACTTC
many	TRBJ2-5	-	TRBV20-1	CSARDSQGRAQYF	TGCAGTGCTAGAGATTCCCAGGGCCGGGCCCAGTACTTC
few	TRBJ2-7	TRBD1	TRBV11-2	CASSLGGDRGYF	TGTGCCAGCAGCTTAGGGGGGGACAGGGGGTACTTC
many	TRBJ1-1	-	TRBV6-5	CASSYQRSTEAFF	TGTGCCAGCAGTTATCAACGGAGTACTGAAGCTTTCTTT
few	TRBJ2-3	TRBD2	TRBV5-1	CASSFRLAGVYSTDTQYF	TGCGCCAGCAGCTTTCGACTAGCGGGTGTCTATAGCACAGATACGCAGTATTTT
many	TRBJ2-5	-	TRBV20-1	CSARPLARETQYF	TGCAGTGCACGACCCCTAGCGCGGGAGACCCAGTACTTC
-	TRBJ2-7	TRBD2	TRBV5-1	CASSYASGITYEQYF	TGCGCCAGCAGCTATGCTAGCGGGATAACCTACGAGCAGTACTTC
many	TRBJ2-1	TRBD2	TRBV12-3/TRBV12-4	CASSPRLGRTSWQFF	TGTGCCAGCAGTCCCCGTCTTGGGAGGACTAGTTGGCAGTTCTTC
-	TRBJ2-7	-	TRBV10-3	CAISSGGVSSYEQYF	TGTGCCATTTCGTCTGGTGGTGTAAGCTCCTACGAGCAGTACTTC
few	TRBJ2-2	TRBD1	TRBV5-6	CASGQALNTGELFF	TGTGCCAGCGGACAGGCCCTGAACACCGGGGAGCTGTTTTTT
-	TRBJ2-7	-	TRBV18	CASSTDNYEQYF	TGTGCCAGCTCAACGGACAACTACGAGCAGTACTTC
-	TRBJ2-7	TRBD1	TRBV6-2/TRBV6-3	CASNPGQSSYEQYF	TGTGCCAGCAACCCGGGACAGAGTTCTTACGAGCAGTACTTC
-	TRBJ2-3	-	TRBV9	CASSVAPGDTQYF	TGTGCCAGCAGCGTAGCTCCGGGCGATACGCAGTATTTT
-	TRBJ2-1	TRBD1	TRBV5-1	CASSYGQASYNEQFF	TGCGCCAGCAGCTATGGACAGGCCTCCTACAATGAGCAGTTCTTC
few	TRBJ2-1	TRBD2	TRBV11-2	CASSAASGTYNEQFF	TGTGCCAGCAGCGCGGCTAGCGGTACCTACAATGAGCAGTTCTTC
-	TRBJ2-3	-	TRBV27	CASSSRQGPIRTSGTDTQYF	TGTGCCAGCAGTTCCCGACAGGGGCCTATACGGACTAGCGGCACAGATACGCAGTATTTT
-	TRBJ2-3	-	TRBV30	CACRGLARGYF	TGTGCCTGTCGCGGACTGGCCCGGGGGTATTTT
-	TRBJ1-6	-	TRBV20-1	CSARDPYNSPLHF	TGCAGTGCTAGAGATCCCTATAATTCACCCCTCCACTTT
many	TRBJ2-1	TRBD1	TRBV5-1	CASSGRQGHEQFF	TGCGCCAGCAGCGGAAGACAGGGGCATGAGCAGTTCTTC
many	TRBJ1-5	-	TRBV7-2	CASSFRDQPQHF	TGTGCCAGCAGCTTCCGGGATCAGCCCCAGCATTTT
few	TRBJ2-7	-	TRBV7-2	CASSFELGQGAVEQYF	TGTGCCAGCAGCTTCGAGCTCGGGCAGGGAGCTGTAGAGCAGTACTTC
-	TRBJ2-5	-	TRBV7-9	CASSLTLQETQYF	TGTGCCAGCAGCTTAACTCTGCAAGAGACCCAGTACTTC
-	TRBJ2-3	-	TRBV5-1	CASSQYRDPKRADTQYF	TGCGCCAGCAGCCAATACCGGGACCCTAAACGGGCAGATACGCAGTATTTT
few	TRBJ2-3	-	TRBV7-8	CASTLEMGGTDTQYF	TGTGCCAGCACCTTGGAGATGGGGGGCACAGATACGCAGTATTTT
-	TRBJ2-2	-	TRBV2	CAVNGAGYPGELFF	TGTGCCGTCAATGGGGCCGGCTATCCCGGGGAGCTGTTTTTT
-	TRBJ2-2	TRBD2	TRBV11-1	CASSPVGGTGELFF	TGTGCCAGCAGCCCCGTCGGGGGGACCGGGGAGCTGTTTTTT